Listed below are T cell receptor beta chains from one sample, sequenced in a study of blood T cell repertoires in COVID-19. Repertoires were generated with immunoSEQ multiplex PCR, while TCRdb's copy carries only in-frame clones and drops some. Of 230,000 or so clones in the sample, 89% are singletons; the top ten hold approximately 4.6%. The sequenced material came from peripheral blood. The receptors were sampled from a woman between 35 and 50 years old who had recovered from COVID-19. The CDR3 runs from the conserved cysteine through the conserved F or W. Fields, in order: CDR3 length, V gene, D gene, clone size, J gene, CDR3 protein, CDR3 DNA. D genes are given only for firm matches. Rows may omit the clone size; those that give it use once, few, many or a size class.

14	TRBV10-2	NA	NA	TRBJ1-5	CASSGGRVNQPQHF	TGCGCCAGCAGTGGTGGCCGGGTCAATCAGCCCCAGCATTTT
15	TRBV5-1	NA	NA	TRBJ1-5	CASSLAGASNQPQHF	TGCGCCAGCAGCTTGGCAGGGGCGAGCAATCAGCCCCAGCATTTT
17	TRBV4-1	TRBD2	NA	TRBJ2-3	CASSPGLAGGITDTQYF	TGCGCCAGCAGCCCGGGACTAGCGGGGGGGATCACAGATACGCAGTATTTT
15	TRBV14	TRBD2	NA	TRBJ2-7	CASSQGLAGPYEQYF	TGTGCCAGCAGCCAAGGACTAGCGGGTCCCTACGAGCAGTACTTC
16	TRBV7-9	TRBD2	NA	TRBJ2-1	CASIPGRSGAYNEQFF	TGTGCCAGCATCCCTGGGAGGAGCGGGGCCTACAATGAGCAGTTCTTC
14	TRBV2	NA	NA	TRBJ2-2	CASSGGRSTGELFF	TGTGCCAGCAGTGGAGGGCGTAGTACCGGGGAGCTGTTTTTT
16	TRBV7-3	TRBD1	once	TRBJ2-2	CASSFHWTGDTGELFF	TGTGCCAGCAGCTTCCATTGGACAGGGGACACCGGGGAGCTGTTTTTT
13	TRBV9	NA	once	TRBJ2-3	CASSVGVAGTQYF	TGTGCCAGCAGCGTAGGAGTCGCAGGTACGCAGTATTTT
13	TRBV29-1	NA	once	TRBJ2-7	CSVGTRGLHEQYF	TGCAGCGTTGGAACACGTGGGCTCCACGAGCAGTACTTC
17	TRBV11-3	TRBD2	NA	TRBJ2-1	CASSYRGTSGMYNEQFF	TGTGCCAGCAGCTATAGAGGGACTAGCGGGATGTACAATGAGCAGTTCTTC
16	TRBV7-2	NA	few	TRBJ1-2	CASSPERGAGEYGYTF	TGTGCCAGCAGCCCCGAACGTGGGGCAGGGGAATATGGCTACACCTTC
17	TRBV27	TRBD2	NA	TRBJ2-2	CASSFYKTSANTGELFF	TGTGCCAGCAGTTTTTATAAGACTAGCGCGAACACCGGGGAGCTGTTTTTT
15	TRBV3-1/TRBV3-2	NA	NA	TRBJ1-1	CASSQSNSGNTEAFF	TGTGCCAGCAGCCAATCTAACTCCGGGAACACTGAAGCTTTCTTT
14	TRBV27	NA	once	TRBJ1-3	CATPWGGSGNTIYF	TGTGCCACTCCTTGGGGAGGGTCTGGAAACACCATATATTTT
13	TRBV7-9	NA	once	TRBJ1-2	CASSLRGSDGYTF	TGTGCCAGCAGCTTAAGAGGGTCCGATGGCTACACCTTC
17	TRBV3-1/TRBV3-2	NA	NA	TRBJ2-5	CASSQVVDGENQETQYF	TGTGCCAGCAGCCAAGTAGTGGACGGGGAAAACCAAGAGACCCAGTACTTC
16	TRBV5-4	TRBD2	NA	TRBJ2-5	CASSLGGLAGVETQYF	TGTGCCAGCAGCTTGGGTGGACTAGCGGGAGTCGAGACCCAGTACTTC
14	TRBV6-5	NA	NA	TRBJ2-3	CATRALVGSDTQYF	TGTGCCACGAGGGCCCTTGTTGGATCAGATACGCAGTATTTT
15	TRBV29-1	TRBD2	NA	TRBJ2-5	CSVGLWTSGGWTQYF	TGCAGCGTTGGGTTATGGACTAGCGGTGGATGGACCCAGTACTTC
16	TRBV5-1	TRBD1	NA	TRBJ2-1	CASSLAPGTGYNEQFF	TGCGCCAGCAGCTTGGCCCCCGGGACAGGCTACAATGAGCAGTTCTTC
14	TRBV28	NA	NA	TRBJ1-5	CASSQDGGGQPQHF	TGTGCCAGCAGTCAGGATGGGGGCGGTCAGCCCCAGCATTTT
12	TRBV10-3	NA	NA	TRBJ2-7	CAISQGFGEQYF	TGTGCCATCAGTCAGGGGTTCGGGGAGCAGTACTTC
20	TRBV23-1	TRBD2	NA	TRBJ2-2	CASSHLLLAGGHNSTGELFF	TGCGCCAGCAGTCATCTCCTTCTAGCGGGAGGGCATAATTCTACCGGGGAGCTGTTTTTT
16	TRBV10-2	TRBD1	NA	TRBJ2-5	CASSVGQGAFGGTQYF	TGCGCCAGCAGTGTGGGGCAGGGGGCTTTCGGGGGGACCCAGTACTTC
15	TRBV7-5	NA	NA	TRBJ2-5	CARSSPRSPQETQYF	TGTGCCAGAAGCTCCCCGCGTTCGCCACAAGAGACCCAGTACTTC
14	TRBV19	TRBD1	NA	TRBJ1-1	CASGRDRERAEAFF	TGTGCCAGTGGGAGGGACAGGGAGAGAGCTGAAGCTTTCTTT
14	TRBV28	TRBD2	NA	TRBJ2-7	CASRQAGGVDEQYF	TGTGCCAGCAGGCAAGCGGGGGGTGTCGACGAGCAGTACTTC
15	TRBV7-9	NA	NA	TRBJ1-6	CASSLGGRVNSPLHF	TGTGCCAGCAGCTTGGGGGGTAGGGTCAATTCACCCCTCCACTTT
11	TRBV12-3/TRBV12-4	NA	NA	TRBJ1-2	CGIKQRYGYTF	TGTGGTATCAAGCAACGCTATGGCTACACCTTC
14	TRBV27	TRBD2	NA	TRBJ2-7	CASSFGGGSDEQYF	TGTGCCAGCAGTTTCGGCGGGGGGAGCGACGAGCAGTACTTC
13	TRBV2	NA	NA	TRBJ2-7	CASSDQNSYEQYF	TGTGCCAGCAGTGACCAAAACTCCTACGAGCAGTACTTC
18	TRBV11-3	TRBD2	NA	TRBJ2-5	CASSPEIGTSGSRETQYF	TGTGCCAGCAGCCCAGAGATCGGGACTAGCGGGAGTAGGGAGACCCAGTACTTC